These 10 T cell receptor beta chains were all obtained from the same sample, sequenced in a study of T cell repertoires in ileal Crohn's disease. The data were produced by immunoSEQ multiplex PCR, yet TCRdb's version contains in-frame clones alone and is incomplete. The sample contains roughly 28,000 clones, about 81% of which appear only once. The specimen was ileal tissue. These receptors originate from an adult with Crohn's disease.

This chain's CDR3 is CASSPGGPNYGYTF. CDR3 nucleotide sequence: TGTGCCAGCTCACCGGGGGGACCGAACTATGGCTACACCTTC. The rearrangement joins TRBV18 to TRBJ1-2, with a tentative D call TRBD1 (5 bases). In germline, CDR1 is KGHSH, CDR2 LQKENI. Trimming removed 3 bases at V and 2 bases at J, with 10 bases between. This CDR3 contains 14 residues.

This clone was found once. CDR3 protein: CASSTGQGDYQPQHF. The CDR3 DNA reads as TGTGCCAGCAGTACCGGGCAGGGGGATTATCAGCCCCAGCATTTT. The chain combines TRBV2 with TRBJ1-5; 7 bases align to TRBD1. The germline V gene has CDR1 SNHLY and CDR2 FYNNEI. The trim removed 5 bases at V and 5 bases at J, leaving 9 bases unmatched. The CDR3 covers 15 residues.

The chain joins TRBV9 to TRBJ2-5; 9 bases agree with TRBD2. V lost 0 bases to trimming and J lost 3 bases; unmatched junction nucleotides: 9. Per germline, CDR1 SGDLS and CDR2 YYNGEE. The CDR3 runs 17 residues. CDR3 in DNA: TGTGCCAGCAGCGTAGGTCATAGCGGGGGTCGGGAAGAGACCCAGTACTTC. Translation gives CASSVGHSGGREETQYF.

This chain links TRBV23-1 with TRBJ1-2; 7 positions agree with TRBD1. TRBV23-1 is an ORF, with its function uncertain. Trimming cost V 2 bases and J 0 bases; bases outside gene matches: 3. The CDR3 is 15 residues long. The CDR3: CASSQGTVANYGYTF. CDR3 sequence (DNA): TGCGCCAGCAGTCAAGGGACAGTAGCTAACTATGGCTACACCTTC.

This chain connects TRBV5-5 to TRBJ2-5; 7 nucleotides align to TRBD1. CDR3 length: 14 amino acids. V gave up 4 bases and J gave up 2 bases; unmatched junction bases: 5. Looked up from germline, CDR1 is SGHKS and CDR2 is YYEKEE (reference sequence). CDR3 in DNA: TGTGCCAGCAGCCGAGGGACAGTGCAAGAGACCCAGTACTTC. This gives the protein CASSRGTVQETQYF. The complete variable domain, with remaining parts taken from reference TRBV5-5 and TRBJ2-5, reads DAGVTQSPTHLIKTRGQQVTLRCSPISGHKSVSWYQQVLGQGPQFIFQYYEKEERGRGNFPDRFSARQFPNYSSELNVNALLLGDSALYLCASSRGTVQETQYFGPGTRLLVL.

CDR3 nucleotides: TGTGCCAGCAGCCGACTAGGCACGCACAATGAGCAGTTCTTC. This codes for CASSRLGTHNEQFF. The V call is TRBV7-2, the J call TRBJ2-1; possibly TRBD2 for D (6 bases). V was trimmed by 5 bases and J by 5 bases, leaving 13 bases between them. Germline lookup yields CDR1 SGHTA and CDR2 FQGNSA. The CDR3 is made up of 14 amino acids. The entire variable domain, with the rest obtained from reference TRBV7-2 and TRBJ2-1, is as follows: GAGVSQSPSNKVTEKGKDVELRCDPISGHTALYWYRQSLGQGLEFLIYFQGNSAPDKSGLPSDRFSAERTGGSVSTLTIQRTQQEDSAVYLCASSRLGTHNEQFFGPGTRLTVL.

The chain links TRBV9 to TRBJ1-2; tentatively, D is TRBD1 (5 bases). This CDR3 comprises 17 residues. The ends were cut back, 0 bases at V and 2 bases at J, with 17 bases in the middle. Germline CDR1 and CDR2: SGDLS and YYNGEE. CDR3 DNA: TGTGCCAGCAGCGTAGGGGGCAGGGCTAAAGGAAACTATGGCTACACCTTC. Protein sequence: CASSVGGRAKGNYGYTF.

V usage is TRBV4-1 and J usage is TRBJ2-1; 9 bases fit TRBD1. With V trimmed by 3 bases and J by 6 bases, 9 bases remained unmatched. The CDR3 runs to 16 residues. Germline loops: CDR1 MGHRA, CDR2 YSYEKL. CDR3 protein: CASSHPGQGSGNEQFF. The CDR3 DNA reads TGCGCCAGCAGCCACCCCGGACAGGGGAGTGGCAATGAGCAGTTCTTC.

The CDR3 nucleotides are TGTGCCAGCAGCTGGGGACAGTCGCCCCAGTACTTC. Translating it yields CASSWGQSPQYF. The chain joins TRBV7-2 to TRBJ2-5; TRBD1 agrees at 7 bases. Unmatched junction bases numbered 5, after V lost 4 bases and J lost 9 bases. The CDR3 has 12 residues. CDR1 and CDR2 from the germline V gene are SGHTA and FQGNSA.

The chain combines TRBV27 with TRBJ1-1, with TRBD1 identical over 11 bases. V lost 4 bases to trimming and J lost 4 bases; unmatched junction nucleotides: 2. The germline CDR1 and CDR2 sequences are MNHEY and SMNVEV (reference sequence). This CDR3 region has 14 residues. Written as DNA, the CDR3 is TGTGCCAGCAGTTGGGGGACAGGGGGCACTGAAGCTTTCTTT. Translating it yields CASSWGTGGTEAFF.